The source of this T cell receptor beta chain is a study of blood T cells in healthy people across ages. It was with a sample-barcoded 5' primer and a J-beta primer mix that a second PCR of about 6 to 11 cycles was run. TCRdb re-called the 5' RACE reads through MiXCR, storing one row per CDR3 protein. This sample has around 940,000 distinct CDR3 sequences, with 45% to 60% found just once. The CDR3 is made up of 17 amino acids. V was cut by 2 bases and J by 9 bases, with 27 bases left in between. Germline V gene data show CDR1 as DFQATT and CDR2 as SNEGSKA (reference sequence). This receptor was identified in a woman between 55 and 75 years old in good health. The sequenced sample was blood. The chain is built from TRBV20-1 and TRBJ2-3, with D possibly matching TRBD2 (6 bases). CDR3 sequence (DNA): TGCAGTGCTAGACCTCGGGACTCCACCTTGGCCCGAGGCACGCAGTATTTT. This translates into CSARPRDSTLARGTQYF.